This T cell receptor beta chain appears in the sequencing data of a study of vaccination effects on CD4 cells after COVID-19. Of note for this clone: Its antigen is currently unknown.

Antigen-specific CD4+ T cells were first expanded with viral peptide pools by the ViraFEST assay and only then sequenced. The culture ran for roughly 10 days before CD4+ T cells were isolated. Either the mRNA-1273 or the BNT162b2 vaccine was given to participants as two doses. This CDR3 has 16 residues. Libraries were prepared by immunoSEQ multiplex PCR; TCRdb keeps only in-frame clonotypes and omits some of them. The profile shows 30,000 to 40,000 clones, more than 55% of them singletons. V and J are TRBV21-1 and TRBJ1-4; the D call of TRBD1 is as the table states it, not checked on the DNA. TRBV21-1 is recorded as a pseudogene. The specimen was CD4+ T cells from PBMCs cultured with SARS-CoV-2 spike peptides, collected after COVID-19 vaccination. This clonotype was obtained from a human donor who received a COVID-19 vaccine. The CDR3 is CASSKGTGATNEKLFF. CDR3 bases: TGTGCCAGCAGCAAAGGGACAGGGGCAACTAATGAAAAACTGTTTTTT.